Following are 28 T cell receptor beta chains from one sample sequenced in a study of blood T cell repertoires in COVID-19. Repertoires were generated with immunoSEQ multiplex PCR, while TCRdb's copy carries only in-frame clones and drops some. The table has approximately 35,000 clones, roughly 85% seen once; the top ten hold under 9.5%. The sequenced sample consisted of peripheral blood. Receptors originate from a man at least 80 years old with active COVID-19.

This sequence joins TRBV18 and TRBJ2-3; the D gene is possibly TRBD1 (6 bases). Germline values: CDR1 KGHSH, CDR2 LQKENI. The CDR3 totals 14 residues. Deletions cut 6 bases from V and 0 bases from J, with 10 bases between. The CDR3: CASSGTSSTDTQYF. The DNA of the CDR3 is TGTGCCAGCTCCGGGACATCTAGCACAGATACGCAGTATTTT.

This chain connects TRBV29-1 to TRBJ2-4; no firm D call. Germline V CDR1 and CDR2: SQVTM, ANQGSEA. The CDR3 is 11 residues long. With 7 bases removed from V and 5 bases from J, the gap between germline ends came to 9 bases. The CDR3 DNA is TGCAGCGCACGGGTCCAAAACATTCAGTACTTC. As protein: CSARVQNIQYF.

The chain couples TRBV5-1 to TRBJ2-1; 9 positions match TRBD1. The V gene end was trimmed by 2 bases and the J gene end by 9 bases; junction bases not matched to a gene: 9. The length of the CDR3 is 15 residues. Germline V gene data show CDR1 as SGHRS and CDR2 as YFSETQ. The CDR3, as DNA: TGCGCCAGCAGCTTTAATGCCCGGGACAGGGTTGAGCAGTTCTTC. Protein: CASSFNARDRVEQFF.

This clone was seen a single time. The chain is built from TRBV2 and TRBJ2-5; D might be TRBD1 (6 bases). The CDR3 spans 13 residues. Germline CDR1 reads SNHLY; CDR2 reads FYNNEI. Trimming took off 7 bases at V and 2 bases at J, with 11 bases between the two ends. The CDR3 loop is CASTEDRQETQYF. CDR3 bases: TGTGCCAGCACGGAGGACAGACAAGAGACCCAGTACTTC.

This clone was counted a single time. This sequence joins TRBV11-1 and TRBJ2-7, with TRBD2 matching 8 bases. The CDR3 is made up of 15 amino acids. The germline CDR1 and CDR2 sequences are SGHAT and FQDESV (reference sequence). Germline trimming cut 6 bases from V and 0 bases from J; bases unmatched to any gene: 7. CDR3 protein: CASSPRLASSYEQYF. DNA of the CDR3: TGTGCCAGCAGTCCCAGACTAGCGAGCTCCTACGAGCAGTACTTC.

Only one count was recorded for this clone. This chain uses TRBV6-2 or TRBV6-3 with TRBJ1-6; D not certain. V shed 6 bases and J shed 5 bases, with 17 bases lying between them. CDR3 size: 16 residues. CDR1 and CDR2 from the germline V gene are MNHEY and SVGEGT. CDR3 in amino acids: CASSPREERDNSPLHF. The CDR3 nucleotides are TGTGCCAGCAGCCCCCGGGAAGAGCGAGATAATTCACCCCTCCACTTT.

The chain carries TRBV5-1 and TRBJ2-1; 11 bases match TRBD2. CDR1 and CDR2 (germline): SGHRS, YFSETQ. V was pared by 3 bases and J by 9 bases, with 5 bases of the junction left unmatched. The CDR3 covers 14 residues. The CDR3, as DNA: TGCGCCAGCAGCTGGAGAGGGACTAGCGGTGAGCAGTTCTTC. Its protein product is CASSWRGTSGEQFF.

V is TRBV15 and J is TRBJ1-5; D perhaps matches TRBD1 (5 bases). Trimming cost V 3 bases and J 6 bases, with 18 bases left between them. Germline lookup yields CDR1 LNHNV and CDR2 YYDKDF (reference sequence). The CDR3 consists of 16 residues. CDR3 sequence: CATSRGGGTSPQPQHF. The DNA of the CDR3 is TGTGCCACCAGCAGGGGTGGGGGGACGTCCCCTCAGCCCCAGCATTTT. The whole variable domain, remainder taken from reference TRBV15 and TRBJ1-5, is DAMVIQNPRYQVTQFGKPVTLSCSQTLNHNVMYWYQQKSSQAPKLLFHYYDKDFNNEADTPDNFQSRRPNTSFCFLDIRSPGLGDTAMYLCATSRGGGTSPQPQHFGDGTRLSIL.

The chain combines TRBV2 with TRBJ1-5; D remains ambiguous. Looked up from germline, CDR1 is SNHLY and CDR2 is FYNNEI. The V gene lost 4 bases and the J gene lost 5 bases, with 9 bases spanning the gap. There are 13 residues in the CDR3. The CDR3 here is CASSVQEDQPQHF. CDR3 bases: TGTGCCAGCAGTGTTCAGGAAGATCAGCCCCAGCATTTT.

The rearrangement joins TRBV19 to TRBJ2-5; the D gene is possibly TRBD2 (5 bases). CDR1 is LNHDA and CDR2 is SQIVND in the germline V gene (reference sequence). This CDR3 region has 13 residues. V was cut by 3 bases and J by 4 bases, with 9 bases left in between. CDR3 sequence reads: CASSIPGLETQYF. The CDR3 nucleotides are TGTGCCAGTAGTATTCCGGGATTAGAGACCCAGTACTTC.

The chain recombines TRBV5-4 with TRBJ1-2; 9 bases fit TRBD1. CDR3 length: 13 amino acids. From germline, CDR1 is SGHNT and CDR2 YYREEE (reference sequence). Losses at the gene ends were 4 bases for V and 8 bases for J; bases not matched to a gene: 6. In DNA, the CDR3 is TGTGCCAGCAGCAAACAGGGGGCCGGAGGCTACACCTTC. Translated: CASSKQGAGGYTF.

V usage is TRBV6-2 or TRBV6-3 and J usage is TRBJ2-3; 9 bases line up with TRBD1. This CDR3 is built from 14 residues. V lost 5 bases, J lost 4 bases, and 4 bases stayed unmatched. Germline lookup yields CDR1 MNHEY and CDR2 SVGEGT. The CDR3 spells CASSTGQGSDTQYF. In DNA, the CDR3 is TGTGCCAGCAGTACCGGACAGGGGTCAGATACGCAGTATTTT.

The chain employs TRBV3-1 (or the pseudogene TRBV3-2) and TRBJ2-7; 10 bases are shared with TRBD2. The CDR3 is made up of 15 amino acids. The J segment lost 2 bases and the V segment lost 6 bases, leaving 7 bases of the junction unmatched. Germline V lookup: CDR1 LGHDT, CDR2 YNNKEL (reference sequence). As DNA, the CDR3 is TGTGCCAGCAGGACTCTAGCGGGGGACACCTACGAGCAGTACTTC. This encodes CASRTLAGDTYEQYF.

The chain joins TRBV20-1 to TRBJ2-7; D is undetermined. V was trimmed by 3 bases and J by 3 bases, leaving 6 bases between them. This CDR3 contains 11 residues. Germline V gene sequence: CDR1 DFQATT, CDR2 SNEGSKA (reference sequence). CDR3 DNA: TGCAGTGCTAGCAGGTACTACGAGCAGTACTTC. Protein: CSASRYYEQYF.

This chain links TRBV29-1 with TRBJ1-2; D unclear. The germline V gene encodes CDR1 SQVTM and CDR2 ANQGSEA. The length of the CDR3 is 10 residues. V was trimmed by 5 bases and J by 5 bases, leaving 6 bases between them. This CDR3 is CSVSQYGYTF. CDR3 DNA: TGCAGCGTTAGTCAGTATGGCTACACCTTC.

The gene calls are TRBV10-3 and TRBJ2-3; 8 bases line up with TRBD2. The V segment lost 4 bases and the J segment 5 bases; nucleotides outside the gene matches: 8. This CDR3 contains 15 residues. Germline V gene lookup returns CDR1 ENHRY and CDR2 SYGVKD. CDR3 sequence reads: CAISVSGGRGDTQYF. The CDR3 DNA reads as TGTGCCATCAGTGTTTCGGGGGGGCGAGGAGATACGCAGTATTTT.

The chain joins TRBV19 to TRBJ2-6; D gene ambiguous. CDR1 LNHDA and CDR2 SQIVND come from the germline V gene (reference sequence). The CDR3 totals 15 residues. Trimming removed 3 bases at V and 4 bases at J, with 10 bases between. Here the CDR3 DNA reads TGTGCCAGTAGTATTTGGTCGGTAGGGGCCAACGTCCTGACTTTC. Its protein is CASSIWSVGANVLTF.

The chain is built from TRBV11-3 and TRBJ2-1, with a weak D call TRBD2 (7 bases). In germline, CDR1 is SGHNT, CDR2 YENEEA. V lost 4 bases and J 5 bases, leaving 15 bases between the germline ends. The CDR3 totals 15 residues. The CDR3, as DNA: TGTGCCAGCAGCTCCCAGCGGGACAATCACAATGAGCAGTTCTTC. Translation: CASSSQRDNHNEQFF.

V gene TRBV7-7 combines with J gene TRBJ2-2, with 9 positions matching TRBD2. The germline CDR1 and CDR2 sequences are SSHAT and FNYEAQ (reference sequence). Germline trimming cut 5 bases from V and 7 bases from J; bases unmatched to any gene: 8. The CDR3 spans 15 residues. CDR3 sequence (DNA): TGTGCCAGCAGCCCTTTGCGGGGGGGCATCGGGGAGCTGTTTTTT. This translates into CASSPLRGGIGELFF.

The chain recombines TRBV5-6 with TRBJ2-2, with D possibly TRBD1 on 6 matching bases. Trimming pared 2 bases from V and 4 bases from J, leaving 15 bases between. Germline-derived CDR1 and CDR2 are SGHDT and YYEEEE. This CDR3 contains 16 residues. CDR3 sequence (DNA): TGTGCCAGCAGCTTACGGGACACTGAATTCACCGGGGAGCTGTTTTTT. Translated, it gives CASSLRDTEFTGELFF.

This clone was observed once. The V and J genes are TRBV15 and TRBJ1-6, with a tentative D call TRBD1 (6 bases). The V end was cut by 4 bases, the J end by 5 bases, with 21 bases between. Germline lookup yields CDR1 LNHNV and CDR2 YYDKDF (reference sequence). The length of the CDR3 is 18 residues. This chain's CDR3 is CATSTSPPGQHHNSPLHF. The CDR3 nucleotides are TGTGCCACCAGCACAAGTCCGCCCGGACAGCATCATAATTCACCCCTCCACTTT.

This clone was seen only a few times. The chain is built from TRBV5-1 and TRBJ2-2; 11 bases line up with TRBD1. In germline, CDR1 is SGHRS, CDR2 YFSETQ. V shed 3 bases and J 3 bases; nucleotides not matched to a gene: 4. CDR3 size: 16 residues. The CDR3 loop is CASSSGQGGYTGELFF. The DNA of the CDR3 is TGCGCCAGCAGCTCGGGACAGGGGGGCTACACCGGGGAGCTGTTTTTT.

Notes on this clone: One end of the junction varies from germline; a read error may be responsible. V gene TRBV28 combines with J gene TRBJ2-5; perhaps TRBD2 as D (5 bases). The CDR3 contains 16 residues. CDR1 is MDHEN, CDR2 SYDVKM, per germline. For the CDR3, the DNA is TGTGCCAGCAGTTTATCTCCGCCGGGATACCAGGAGACCCAGTACTTC. It encodes CASSLSPPGYQETQYF.

V usage is TRBV19 and J usage is TRBJ2-5; D unresolved. Trimming cost V 4 bases and J 5 bases, with 11 bases left between them. The CDR3 is 13 amino acids. The germline V gene has CDR1 LNHDA and CDR2 SQIVND (reference sequence). The CDR3 DNA reads as TGTGCCAGTAGTAAGACTTTAAGGGAGACCCAGTACTTC. It translates to CASSKTLRETQYF.

V usage is TRBV14 and J usage is TRBJ1-6; unclear D gene. With 0 bases removed from V and 4 bases from J, the gap between germline ends came to 7 bases. Germline V lookup: CDR1 SGHDN, CDR2 FVKESK. The CDR3 loop spans 15 amino acids. In DNA form, the CDR3 reads TGTGCCAGCAGCCAAGAATCAGTTTATAATTCACCCCTCCACTTT. Its protein is CASSQESVYNSPLHF.

This chain uses TRBV7-6 with TRBJ2-3, with 14 bases matching TRBD2. Unmatched junction bases numbered 11, after V lost 4 bases and J lost 5 bases. Germline assignment: CDR1 SGHVS and CDR2 FNYEAQ. The CDR3 contains 18 residues. CDR3 residues: CASSSVRLAGGIGDTQYF. CDR3 sequence (DNA): TGTGCCAGCAGCTCGGTTAGACTAGCGGGGGGGATCGGAGATACGCAGTATTTT.

The rearrangement joins TRBV27 to TRBJ2-5; 7 nucleotides line up with TRBD1. CDR3 size: 14 residues. Trimming removed 3 bases from V and 2 bases from J; junction bases left unmatched: 3. CDR1 MNHEY and CDR2 SMNVEV come from the germline V gene (reference sequence). The CDR3 sequence: CASSLGQRQETQYF. CDR3 DNA: TGTGCCAGCAGTTTGGGACAGAGACAAGAGACCCAGTACTTC.

The V and J genes are TRBV5-1 and TRBJ2-3; 10 nucleotides align to TRBD2. The V gene end was trimmed by 7 bases and the J gene end by 4 bases; junction bases not matched to a gene: 6. The CDR3 runs to 14 residues. Per the germline V gene, CDR1 is SGHRS and CDR2 is YFSETQ. The CDR3 here is CASSSGGAADTQYF. The CDR3, as DNA: TGCGCCAGCTCCAGCGGGGGGGCAGCAGATACGCAGTATTTT. Together with reference TRBV5-1 and TRBJ2-3, the CDR3 gives the full variable domain: KAGVTQTPRYLIKTRGQQVTLSCSPISGHRSVSWYQQTPGQGLQFLFEYFSETQRNKGNFPGRFSGRQFSNSRSEMNVSTLELGDSALYLCASSSGGAADTQYFGPGTRLTVL.